Reported below is one T cell receptor beta chain. What antigen it recognizes has not been identified. Base quality data are lacking; no much larger clone is found one base away. TRIzol reagent was used to extract blood RNA from unsorted whole blood, while the DNeasy Blood & Tissue kit provided the germline DNA. At the time of sampling, the patients were treatment-naive and had chronic HBV infection. Before surgery, about 4 milliliters of peripheral blood were collected into K2EDTA tubes. The sample is drawn from a study of tumor-infiltrating lymphocytes in primary liver carcinoma (dated by TCRdb to the late 2010s). About the full investigation: Between late 2015 and early 2016, 4 or 5 patients in China with histopathologically diagnosed primary liver carcinoma had surgical resection. The five patients had tumors of stage T1-T3 N0M0, with maximum diameters ranging from roughly 4.2 to 10 cm. Each sample produced about 3.5 to 8 million productive TCRbeta reads, and read depth showed no significant difference between tissue types. The five patients, three men and two women aged 30 to 69 years, had hepatocellular carcinoma (four) or combined HCC and intrahepatic cholangiocarcinoma (one). High reproducibility was observed for the technical replicate repertoires, with mean shared-clone rates approximately 0.9 and correlation coefficients above 0.95. A total of about 35 specimens from 5 patients, comprising around 25 tumor regions, 5 adjacent noncancerous liver tissues and 5 peripheral blood samples, were covered by TCRbeta repertoire sequencing. TCRbeta repertoire sequencing, expression microarrays and whole-exome sequencing were combined in the study across five regions of each liver tumor, with adjacent normal tissue and blood also included. What the study reported, not specific to this receptor: Only 4 or 5 patients were included in the study, and the authors note that the findings should be validated in a larger study. Because sequencing covered only the TCR beta chain and unpaired alpha chains were not captured, true repertoire diversity is likely underestimated. The top 250 clones accounted for a significantly greater share of the repertoire in tumors than in blood (p = 0.039). Since the samples were bulk and unsorted, there was no way to compare CD4+ and CD8+ T cell repertoires. Repertoire overlap was higher between tumor regions (mean about 36%) than tumor-adjacent (approximately 17%) or tumor-blood (roughly 14%) pairs, consistent with antigen-driven expansion.

Using a constant-region primer and ProtoScript II reverse transcriptase, TCRbeta-specific cDNA was reverse-transcribed from roughly 500 ng total RNA. The TCRbeta libraries were prepared through three rounds of nested multiplex PCR following a slightly modified ARM-PCR procedure. Each of the first two PCR rounds ran for approximately 9 cycles and used multiplex TRBV1-TRBV30 forward primers together with a Cbeta reverse primer. Sample barcodes and Illumina adapters were added in a final 25-cycle PCR using Deep VentR polymerase. Before sequencing, amplicons of 200-500 bp were purified from gel using a QIAquick gel extraction kit. An Illumina HiSeq 2500 was used to sequence the TCRbeta amplicons with 250-bp paired-end reads. The original methods were these. Trimmomatic v0.33 was used to quality-trim the reads, and FLASH v1.2.11 was used to merge paired reads so that full CDR3 sequences could be recovered. MiGEC v1.2.1b assigned V, D and J germline segments to the rearranged TCRbeta sequences. Clonotype statistics and Shannon-Wiener diversity indices were calculated with VDJtools v1.0.0. Except for diversity analysis, only each sample's 250 most abundant clonotypes were used in subsequent analyses to reduce sampling bias. TCRdb reprocessing: public reads trimmed at Q25 with fastp, clones called with MiXCR, in-frame beta chains kept. Entries are consolidated by CDR3 protein sequence, retaining the most common genes and DNA. The V and J calls here are based on TCRdb, not the publication. Counted in this sample were 150,000 to 200,000 distinct CDR3 sequences; less than 65% of them appeared once. The ten top clones hold 72% of the sample.

The CDR3, cysteine through phenylalanine, is 18 amino acids long. Only the CDR3 DNA is retained, 54 bases long and in frame from the first base. The germline V gene provides CDR1 KGHDR and CDR2 SFDVKD. V is trimmed back by 3 bases and J by 6 bases, and the junction contains 14 bases that no gene match accounts for. The clonotype originates from a man aged 35-49 years with primary liver carcinoma and hepatitis B virus infection. The rearranged chain carries TRBV24-1 and TRBJ2-5, and 11 bases in between align with TRBD2. Sequenced: peripheral blood. At the DNA level, the sequence is TGTGCCACCAGTGATACCCCCGTAGCGGGAGGGGTCGGGAAGACCCAGTACTTC. Translated, it gives CATSDTPVAGGVGKTQYF.